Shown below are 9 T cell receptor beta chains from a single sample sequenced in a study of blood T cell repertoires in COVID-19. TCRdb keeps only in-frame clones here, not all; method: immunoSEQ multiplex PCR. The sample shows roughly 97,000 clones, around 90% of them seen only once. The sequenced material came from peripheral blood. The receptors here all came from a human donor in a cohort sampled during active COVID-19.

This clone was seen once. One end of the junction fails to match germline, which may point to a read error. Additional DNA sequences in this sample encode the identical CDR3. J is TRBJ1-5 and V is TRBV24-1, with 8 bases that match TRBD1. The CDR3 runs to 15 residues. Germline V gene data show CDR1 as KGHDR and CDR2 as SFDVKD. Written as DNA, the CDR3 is TGCGCCACCAGTGAAGGGACAGGTTTCAATCAGCCCCAGCATTTT. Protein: CATSEGTGFNQPQHF.

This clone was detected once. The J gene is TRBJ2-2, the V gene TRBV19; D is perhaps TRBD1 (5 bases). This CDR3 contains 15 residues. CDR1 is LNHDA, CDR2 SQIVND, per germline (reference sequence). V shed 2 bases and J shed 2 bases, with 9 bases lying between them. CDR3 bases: TGTGCCAGTAGTATATCTAGGGGAAACACCGGGGAGCTGTTTTTT. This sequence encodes CASSISRGNTGELFF.

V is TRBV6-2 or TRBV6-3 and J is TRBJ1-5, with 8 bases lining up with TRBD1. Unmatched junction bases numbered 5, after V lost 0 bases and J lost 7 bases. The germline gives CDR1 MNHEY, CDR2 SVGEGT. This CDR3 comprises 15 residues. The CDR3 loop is CASSYSTGGGQPQHF. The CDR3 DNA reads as TGTGCCAGCAGTTACTCCACAGGGGGTGGGCAGCCCCAGCATTTT.

The CDR3 protein is CASSQPGGVREDIQYF. The DNA of the CDR3 is TGTGCCAGCAGCCAACCGGGGGGTGTGCGGGAGGACATTCAGTACTTC. V and J are TRBV11-2 and TRBJ2-4, with 8 bases fitting TRBD2. Trimming cost V 5 bases and J 8 bases; bases outside gene matches: 14. Germline V gene lookup returns CDR1 SGHAT and CDR2 FQNNGV. The CDR3 loop spans 16 amino acids.

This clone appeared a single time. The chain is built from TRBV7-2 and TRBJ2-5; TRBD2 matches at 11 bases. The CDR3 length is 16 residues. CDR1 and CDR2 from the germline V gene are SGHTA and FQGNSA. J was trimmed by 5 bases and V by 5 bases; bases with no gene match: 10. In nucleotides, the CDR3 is TGTGCCAGCAGCGAGGAGGTAGCGGGGGGGCGGGAGACCCAGTACTTC. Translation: CASSEEVAGGRETQYF.

The CDR3 sequence: CASSLTAGTNTGELFF. In nucleotides, the CDR3 is TGTGCCAGCAGCTTAACGGCGGGGACGAACACCGGGGAGCTGTTTTTT. V and J are TRBV7-2 and TRBJ2-2, with a possible D match to TRBD2 (6 bases). The CDR3 length is 16 residues. CDR1 is SGHTA and CDR2 is FQGNSA in the germline V gene. V gave up 2 bases and J gave up 0 bases, with 10 bases separating them.

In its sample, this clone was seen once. The CDR3 region has the DNA TGCGCCAGCAGCCCCCGACTCCTAGAGAACACCGGGGAGCTGTTTTTT. This encodes CASSPRLLENTGELFF. The chain couples TRBV5-1 to TRBJ2-2; D uncertain. The germline V gene encodes CDR1 SGHRS and CDR2 YFSETQ. CDR3 size: 16 residues. Trimming stripped 4 bases from V and 1 base from J, with 14 bases between.

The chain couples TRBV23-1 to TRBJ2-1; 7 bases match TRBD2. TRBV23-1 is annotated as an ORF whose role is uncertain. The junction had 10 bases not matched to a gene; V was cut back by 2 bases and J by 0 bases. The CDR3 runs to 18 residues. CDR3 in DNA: TGCGCCAGCAGTCAAGGATGCGTAACTAGCGACTCCTACAATGAGCAGTTCTTC. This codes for CASSQGCVTSDSYNEQFF.

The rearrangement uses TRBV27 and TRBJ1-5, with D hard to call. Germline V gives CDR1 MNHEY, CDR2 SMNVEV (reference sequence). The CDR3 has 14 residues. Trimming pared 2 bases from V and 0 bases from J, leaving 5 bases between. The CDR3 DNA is TGTGCCAGCAGTTTAATGGCTAGCAATCAGCCCCAGCATTTT. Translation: CASSLMASNQPQHF.